These 9 T cell receptor beta chains originate from one sample sequenced in a study of Ad26.COV2.S vaccination and SARS-CoV-2 variants. Noted treatment: roughly 19 received Ad26.COV2.S at low or high dose, single or two shots; five or six received placebo; per-sample allocation not given. Specimens were obtained on day 63 following the first vaccine or placebo injection. This table comes from immunoSEQ multiplex PCR, and its TCRdb copy is limited to in-frame clones, with some not included. In the table there are approximately 240,000 clones, approximately 88% of which are singletons. Sequenced material: peripheral blood, taken in a trial of Ad26.COV2.S vaccine versus placebo. The receptor source for this set is a person between 18 and 65 years old who received the Ad26.COV2.S COVID-19 vaccine or a placebo.

The chain is built from TRBV19 and TRBJ2-7; D could derive from TRBD1 or TRBD2 (5 bases each). This CDR3 has 15 residues. Germline lookup yields CDR1 LNHDA and CDR2 SQIVND (reference sequence). Deletions cut 6 bases from V and 6 bases from J, with 21 bases between. CDR3: CASRPAWQGVGEQYF. CDR3 nucleotides: TGTGCCAGTAGGCCAGCATGGCAGGGAGTGGGCGAGCAGTACTTC.

J is TRBJ2-1 and V is TRBV19; 7 positions agree with TRBD2. Trimming removed 1 base from V and 6 bases from J; junction bases left unmatched: 0. The CDR3 runs to 13 residues. Looked up from germline, CDR1 is LNHDA and CDR2 is SQIVND (reference sequence). DNA for the CDR3: TGTGCCAGTAGTATAGGGGGGGGCAATGAGCAGTTCTTC. The encoded protein is CASSIGGGNEQFF.

This clone was seen a single time. This chain connects TRBV3-1 (or the pseudogene TRBV3-2) to TRBJ2-1; a possible D gene is TRBD2 (7 bases). The CDR3 totals 12 residues. Trimming stripped 4 bases from V and 15 bases from J, with 16 bases between. Per the germline V gene, CDR1 is LGHDT and CDR2 is YNNKEL (reference sequence). DNA for the CDR3: TGTGCCAGCAGCCCCCCGAGGGGGGGACCGTTCTTC. Residues: CASSPPRGGPFF.

V usage is TRBV29-1 and J usage is TRBJ2-7; D perhaps matches TRBD2 (6 bases). Germline V lookup: CDR1 SQVTM, CDR2 ANQGSEA. This CDR3 comprises 14 residues. With 7 bases removed from V and 1 base from J, the gap between germline ends came to 17 bases. The CDR3 DNA reads as TGCAGCGCCTCTGATGGAGGGGAGTCCTACGAGCAGTACTTC. Translated, it gives CSASDGGESYEQYF.

This clone was detected only once. The V call is TRBV7-2, the J call TRBJ2-7; 11 bases align to TRBD2. Germline V CDR1 and CDR2: SGHTA, FQGNSA. The CDR3 has 17 amino acids. After removal of 3 bases from V and 6 bases from J, the junction contained 13 bases not matched to a gene. The CDR3 here is CASSFHPTSGTAFEQYF. CDR3 bases: TGTGCCAGCAGCTTTCACCCGACTAGCGGGACAGCTTTCGAGCAGTACTTC.

This chain links TRBV7-8 with TRBJ1-3; D gene uncertain. Germline CDR1 and CDR2: SGHVS and FQNEAQ. CDR3 size: 17 residues. Trimming shortened V by 5 bases and J by 0 bases, and 17 bases separated the two germline ends. For the CDR3, the DNA is TGTGCCAGCAGCGCCCGGACGGCAGGTTTCTCTGGAAACACCATATATTTT. This sequence encodes CASSARTAGFSGNTIYF.

The chain couples TRBV27 to TRBJ1-5, with D possibly TRBD1 on 5 matching bases. The CDR3 runs to 17 residues. The germline V gene encodes CDR1 MNHEY and CDR2 SMNVEV (reference sequence). Trimming shortened V by 4 bases and J by 1 base, and 17 bases separated the two germline ends. The CDR3 here is CASSYLPGKGSNQPQHF. CDR3 in DNA: TGTGCCAGCAGTTATTTACCAGGGAAAGGGAGCAATCAGCCCCAGCATTTT.

The chain is built from TRBV28 and TRBJ1-4, with a tentative D call TRBD1 (5 bases). The CDR3 has 15 residues. Germline CDR1 reads MDHEN; CDR2 reads SYDVKM. Deletions cut 3 bases from V and 4 bases from J, with 12 bases between. The CDR3 DNA sequence: TGTGCCAGCAGTTTGTACACAAGGGGTAATGAAAAACTGTTTTTT. Protein product: CASSLYTRGNEKLFF.

The chain couples TRBV5-1 to TRBJ2-5; D is unresolved. The CDR3 sequence is 11 residues long. Per the germline V gene, CDR1 is SGHRS and CDR2 is YFSETQ. Trimming pared 0 bases from V and 5 bases from J, leaving 2 bases between. CDR3 DNA: TGCGCCAGCAGCTTGGCCGAGACCCAGTACTTC. It codes for CASSLAETQYF.